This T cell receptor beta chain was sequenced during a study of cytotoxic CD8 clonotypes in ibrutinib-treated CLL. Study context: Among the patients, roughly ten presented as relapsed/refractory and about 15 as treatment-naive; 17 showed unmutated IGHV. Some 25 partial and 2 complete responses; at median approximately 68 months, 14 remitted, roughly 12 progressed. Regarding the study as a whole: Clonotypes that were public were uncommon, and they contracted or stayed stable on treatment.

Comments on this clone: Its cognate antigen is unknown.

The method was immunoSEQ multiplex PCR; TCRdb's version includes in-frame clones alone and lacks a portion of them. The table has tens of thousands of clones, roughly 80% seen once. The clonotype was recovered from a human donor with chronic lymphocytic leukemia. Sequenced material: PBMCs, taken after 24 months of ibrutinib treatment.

The CDR3 protein is CASSGQMNTEAFF. The CDR3 nucleotides are TGCGCCAGCAGTGGACAGATGAACACTGAAGCTTTCTTT. The genes are TRBV10-1 and TRBJ1-1; tentative D call: TRBD1 (5 bases). Trimming stripped 4 bases from V and 0 bases from J, with 6 bases between. CDR3 length: 13 amino acids. The V gene's germline CDR1 is WNHNN and CDR2 SYGVQD (reference sequence).